These 29 T cell receptor beta chains were all obtained from the same sample, sequenced in a study of blood T cell repertoires in COVID-19. Libraries were prepared by immunoSEQ multiplex PCR; TCRdb keeps only in-frame clonotypes and omits some of them. The top ten clones hold around 12% of a sample with roughly 290,000 clones, 70% to 90% of them seen once. The sample was peripheral blood. These receptors were taken from a woman aged 60-70 years with acute or convalescent COVID-19.

This clone was detected a few times. This chain uses TRBV9 with TRBJ2-1; D is ambiguous. The germline V gene encodes CDR1 SGDLS and CDR2 YYNGEE. This CDR3 region has 15 residues. With 0 bases removed from V and 3 bases from J, the gap between germline ends came to 10 bases. The CDR3 DNA follows: TGTGCCAGCAGCGTAGACGGCGGCCGCTACAATGAGCAGTTCTTC. This sequence encodes CASSVDGGRYNEQFF.

The chain joins TRBV14 to TRBJ1-1, with D possibly being TRBD1 (6 bases). Trimming took 1 base from V and 7 from J, leaving 13 bases between them. CDR1 is SGHDN, CDR2 FVKESK, per germline. The CDR3 is made up of 14 amino acids. CDR3 residues: CASSQVQGSGEAFF. CDR3 bases: TGTGCCAGCAGCCAAGTCCAGGGGAGCGGTGAAGCTTTCTTT.

This rearrangement joins TRBV10-3 to TRBJ2-2, with a possible D match to TRBD2 (6 bases). Germline CDR1 ENHRY, CDR2 SYGVKD. Trimming shortened V by 7 bases and J by 2 bases, and 14 bases separated the two germline ends. The CDR3 sequence is 15 residues long. The chain's CDR3 is CAIKGRNLNTGELFF. The CDR3 nucleotides read TGTGCCATCAAGGGGAGGAACCTAAACACCGGGGAGCTGTTTTTT.

V gene TRBV4-2 combines with J gene TRBJ1-1, with 7 bases matching TRBD1. V shed 3 bases and J 10 bases; nucleotides not matched to a gene: 8. This CDR3 spans 13 amino acids. Germline CDR1 reads LGHNA; CDR2 reads YNFKEQ. In DNA form, the CDR3 reads TGTGCCAGCAGCCAGGGTGGACAGGACGGAGCTTTCTTT. This gives the protein CASSQGGQDGAFF.

V is TRBV9 and J is TRBJ1-4, with D possibly being TRBD1 (6 bases). The V end lost 0 bases, the J end lost 7 bases, and 13 bases lay between the germline ends. CDR3 length: 15 residues. Per the germline V gene, CDR1 is SGDLS and CDR2 is YYNGEE. CDR3 nucleotide sequence: TGTGCCAGCAGCGTAGAGCCAGGGGTTAGTGAAAAACTGTTTTTT. Its protein product is CASSVEPGVSEKLFF.

V gene TRBV2 combines with J gene TRBJ2-7, with D unresolved. This CDR3 contains 13 residues. Germline-derived CDR1 and CDR2 are SNHLY and FYNNEI. Trimming stripped 7 bases from V and 6 bases from J, with 16 bases between. DNA of the CDR3: TGTGCCAGCATAATCGGGTTCCCCGGCGAGCAGTACTTC. Translation gives CASIIGFPGEQYF.

The chain has TRBV27 and TRBJ1-2; D perhaps matches TRBD1 (6 bases). Per the germline V gene, CDR1 is MNHEY and CDR2 is SMNVEV (reference sequence). Trimming removed 2 bases from V and 6 bases from J, with 10 bases in between. The CDR3 is 13 residues long. CDR3 coding DNA: TGTGCCAGCAGTTTAGTGGCAGGGGATGGCTACACCTTC. This sequence encodes CASSLVAGDGYTF.

This chain connects TRBV27 to TRBJ1-5; 9 bases fit TRBD1. V dropped 6 bases and J dropped 7; count of bases not matched to a gene: 7. Per germline, CDR1 MNHEY and CDR2 SMNVEV (reference sequence). The CDR3 has 14 residues. CDR3 nucleotide sequence: TGTGCCAGCAGGCCGGACAGGGGTAGGCAGCCCCAGCATTTT. It is translated as CASRPDRGRQPQHF.

This chain connects TRBV28 to TRBJ1-1, with 8 nucleotides matching TRBD1. The V and J ends lost 6 bases and 6 bases, in that order; junction bases with no gene match: 12. The CDR3 has 15 residues. CDR1 MDHEN and CDR2 SYDVKM come from the germline V gene. CDR3 sequence (DNA): TGTGCCAGCAGCTTCCGGGACAGGCCTCCCCCTGAAGCTTTCTTT. Amino acid sequence: CASSFRDRPPPEAFF.

The genes are TRBV20-1 and TRBJ1-1; D is unresolved. V lost 3 bases and J lost 1, with 15 bases in between. CDR3 length: 15 residues. CDR1 and CDR2 (germline): DFQATT, SNEGSKA (reference sequence). The CDR3 DNA is TGCAGTGCTAGTTGGCCCGGGAAATCGAACACTGAAGCTTTCTTT. Amino acids: CSASWPGKSNTEAFF.

The chain links TRBV15 to TRBJ1-2, with 9 bases that match TRBD1. With V trimmed by 4 bases and J by 6 bases, 15 bases remained unmatched. Germline V gene data show CDR1 as LNHNV and CDR2 as YYDKDF (reference sequence). The length of the CDR3 is 17 residues. The CDR3 is CATSTTLTTQGANGYTF. CDR3 DNA: TGTGCCACCAGCACAACTCTGACTACACAGGGGGCGAATGGCTACACCTTC.

This chain uses TRBV27 with TRBJ2-3; 8 bases agree with TRBD2. Germline V gene sequence: CDR1 MNHEY, CDR2 SMNVEV (reference sequence). This CDR3 comprises 15 residues. The ends lost 5 bases at V and 3 bases at J; junction bases unmatched: 7. CDR3 protein: CASSPRLARTDTQYF. Written as DNA, the CDR3 is TGTGCCAGCAGTCCCCGACTAGCGCGGACAGATACGCAGTATTTT.

Remarks on this clone: Other DNA sequences within the sample encode an identical CDR3. V is TRBV5-1 and J is TRBJ1-2, with TRBD1 identical over 8 bases. This CDR3 comprises 14 residues. Germline lookup yields CDR1 SGHRS and CDR2 YFSETQ. V lost 1 base and J lost 3; bases outside the gene matches: 2. This chain's CDR3 is CASSLQGADYGYTF. The DNA of the CDR3 is TGCGCCAGCAGCTTGCAGGGGGCGGACTATGGCTACACCTTC.

This chain joins TRBV5-6 and TRBJ2-3; 7 bases line up with TRBD2. Trimming took 4 bases from V and 4 from J; bases not matched to a gene: 15. The germline V gene has CDR1 SGHDT and CDR2 YYEEEE. The CDR3 contains 17 residues. Written as DNA, the CDR3 is TGTGCCAGCAGCCCTCCACCCGGGGGGAGTGGGGCAGATACGCAGTATTTT. This gives the protein CASSPPPGGSGADTQYF.

This sequence joins TRBV5-1 and TRBJ2-7, with TRBD1 matching over 8 bases. V lost 0 bases and J lost 7; bases outside the gene matches: 9. This CDR3 is 15 amino acids long. Germline values: CDR1 SGHRS, CDR2 YFSETQ. CDR3 protein: CASSLVGDRSGEQYF. CDR3 nucleotide sequence: TGCGCCAGCAGCTTGGTGGGGGACAGGTCGGGAGAGCAGTACTTC.

The DNA of the CDR3 is TGTGCCAGTAGTCCCGGGACAGGGAGAAACTACGAGCAGTACTTC. Translated: CASSPGTGRNYEQYF. The V and J genes are TRBV19 and TRBJ2-7, with 9 positions matching TRBD1. After removal of 5 bases from V and 3 bases from J, the junction contained 8 bases not matched to a gene. CDR1 is LNHDA, CDR2 SQIVND, per germline (reference sequence). The CDR3 loop spans 15 amino acids.

The table lists this clone with a few counts. The chain links TRBV5-1 to TRBJ1-3, with no clear D. The germline V and J ends were trimmed by 0 bases and 4 bases, with 8 bases remaining between them. The CDR3 extends over 14 amino acids. From germline, CDR1 is SGHRS and CDR2 YFSETQ. Written as DNA, the CDR3 is TGCGCCAGCAGCTTGGCGGGGTACGGAAACACCATATATTTT. Translation gives CASSLAGYGNTIYF.

The count of this clone is one. The chain is built from TRBV4-3 and TRBJ1-4; D unclear. CDR1 and CDR2 from the germline V gene are LGHNA and YSLEER. This CDR3 has 16 amino acids. Trimming took off 0 bases at V and 7 bases at J, with 15 bases between the two ends. CDR3 sequence (DNA): TGCGCCAGCAGCCAAGATTCCGGTTTGGTTGGTGAAAAACTGTTTTTT. Its protein product is CASSQDSGLVGEKLFF.

This sequence joins TRBV5-4 and TRBJ1-4; D is possibly TRBD1 (6 bases). The CDR3 has 15 residues. Germline values: CDR1 SGHNT, CDR2 YYREEE (reference sequence). The V gene lost 4 bases and the J gene lost 4 bases, with 14 bases spanning the gap. CDR3 coding DNA: TGTGCCAGCAGCCACCTAGGGGGGGTTAATGAAAAACTGTTTTTT. Translating gives CASSHLGGVNEKLFF.

On this clone: Within the sample, other DNA sequences also encode this same CDR3. V and J are TRBV24-1 and TRBJ2-1; possibly TRBD1 for D (6 bases). Germline V gives CDR1 KGHDR, CDR2 SFDVKD. V was shortened by 7 bases and J by 7 bases, with 13 bases between the two germline ends. The CDR3 is made up of 13 amino acids. The CDR3 is CATSPVGGNEQFF. CDR3 in DNA: TGTGCCACCAGCCCCGTAGGGGGAAATGAGCAGTTCTTC.

V and J are TRBV27 and TRBJ2-7, with a tentative D call TRBD1 (7 bases). CDR1 is MNHEY and CDR2 is SMNVEV in the germline V gene (reference sequence). Deletions cut 8 bases from V and 4 bases from J, with 18 bases between. The CDR3 is 14 residues long. This CDR3 reads CASGIAQGRYEQYF. The CDR3, as DNA: TGTGCCAGCGGGATTGCACAGGGGAGGTACGAGCAGTACTTC.

The V call is TRBV27, the J call TRBJ2-7; tentatively, D is TRBD1 (6 bases). Germline values: CDR1 MNHEY, CDR2 SMNVEV (reference sequence). V was cut by 2 bases and J by 6 bases, with 17 bases left in between. The CDR3 runs 15 residues. The CDR3 loop is CASSLAQGSTFEQYF. The CDR3, as DNA: TGTGCCAGCAGTTTAGCACAGGGTTCTACTTTCGAGCAGTACTTC.

This chain joins TRBV2 and TRBJ2-3; 7 bases agree with TRBD2. The CDR3 has 14 residues. V dropped 7 bases and J dropped 4; count of bases not matched to a gene: 8. Germline V CDR1 and CDR2: SNHLY, FYNNEI. The chain's CDR3 is CASNKERGPDTQYF. The DNA for the CDR3 is TGTGCCAGCAACAAGGAGCGGGGTCCAGATACGCAGTATTTT.

This chain links TRBV2 with TRBJ1-4; 7 nucleotides align to TRBD1. The CDR3 has 15 residues. V shed 11 bases and J 0 bases; nucleotides not matched to a gene: 9. CDR1 SNHLY and CDR2 FYNNEI come from the germline V gene. CDR3 DNA: TGTGCCGGACAGGAGGGGAGCTCAACTAATGAAAAACTGTTTTTT. Translation gives CAGQEGSSTNEKLFF.

This chain connects TRBV6-6 to TRBJ1-5; 8 nucleotides agree with TRBD1. Trimming removed 2 bases from V and 1 base from J; junction bases left unmatched: 4. The V gene's germline CDR1 is MNHNY and CDR2 SVGAGI (reference sequence). The CDR3 has 16 amino acids. The CDR3 sequence is CASSYPGDRSNQPQHF. The CDR3 DNA reads TGTGCCAGCAGTTACCCGGGGGACAGGAGCAATCAGCCCCAGCATTTT.

The gene calls are TRBV7-3 and TRBJ2-7, with D unclear. Per the germline V gene, CDR1 is SGHTA and CDR2 is FQGTGA. V gave up 6 bases and J gave up 7 bases, with 16 bases separating them. This CDR3 has 13 residues. CDR3 bases: TGTGCCAGCAGTCTCTCCCCCCCGGTGGAGCAGTACTTC. Translation gives CASSLSPPVEQYF.

This chain links TRBV28 with TRBJ2-1; TRBD2 is a possible D gene (6 bases). The germline V gene encodes CDR1 MDHEN and CDR2 SYDVKM. The CDR3 covers 15 residues. V gave up 3 bases and J gave up 4 bases, with 13 bases separating them. The CDR3 DNA is TGTGCCAGCAGTTTCGGGCTAGCGCCTTACAATGAGCAGTTCTTC. This sequence encodes CASSFGLAPYNEQFF.

Remarks on this clone: A far larger clone is one nucleotide away, so this likely arose from a read error. This CDR3 reads CASSGGTGNTEAFF. CDR3 nucleotides: TGTGCCAGCAGCGGGGGGACAGGGAACACTGAAGCTTTCTTT. The genes are TRBV5-4 and TRBJ1-1; 8 positions match TRBD1. The CDR3 contains 14 residues. Germline assignment: CDR1 SGHNT and CDR2 YYREEE (reference sequence). J lost 1 base, V lost 4 bases, and 3 bases had no gene match.

Written as DNA, the CDR3 is TGTGCCAGCAGCTTAGCAGAAGGGGACAGGGACATTCAGTACTTC. Translated: CASSLAEGDRDIQYF. The rearrangement links TRBV7-9 to TRBJ2-4; 9 bases are shared with TRBD1. The J segment lost 8 bases and the V segment lost 0 bases, leaving 5 bases of the junction unmatched. CDR3 length equals 15 residues. The germline gives CDR1 SEHNR, CDR2 FQNEAQ (reference sequence).